The 18 T cell receptor beta chains reported below all come from one sample, sequenced in a study of blood T cell repertoires in COVID-19. Assay used: immunoSEQ multiplex PCR; TCRdb lists only in-frame clones, some missing. The sample yields around 320,000 clones, over 85% seen once. The sample was PBMCs or T cells enriched from blood (not recorded which). The receptors were sampled from a woman between 50 and 59 years old who had been exposed to COVID-19.

The chain recombines TRBV6-5 with TRBJ1-4; 9 positions match TRBD1. Germline V gene lookup returns CDR1 MNHEY and CDR2 SVGAGI. This CDR3 contains 15 residues. The V gene end was trimmed by 5 bases and the J gene end by 6 bases; junction bases not matched to a gene: 7. CDR3 sequence: CASSQQGAPDEKLFF. CDR3 coding DNA: TGTGCCAGCAGTCAACAGGGGGCGCCTGATGAAAAACTGTTTTTT.

The CDR3 protein is CASSRDSGNTIYF. CDR3 nucleotide sequence: TGTGCCAGCTCTCGGGACAGTGGAAACACCATATATTTT. The rearrangement joins TRBV18 to TRBJ1-3; 7 bases match TRBD1. CDR3 length equals 13 residues. Germline V lookup: CDR1 KGHSH, CDR2 LQKENI. Unmatched junction bases numbered 2, after V lost 6 bases and J lost 3 bases.

The chain is built from TRBV7-2 and TRBJ2-2, with 7 positions matching TRBD1. Trimming removed 3 bases from V and 1 base from J; junction bases left unmatched: 2. The germline gives CDR1 SGHTA, CDR2 FQGNSA. The CDR3 is 15 amino acids. The CDR3 DNA is TGTGCCAGCAGCTTGGCAGGGGGGAACACCGGGGAGCTGTTTTTT. Its protein is CASSLAGGNTGELFF. The full variable domain, in which reference TRBV7-2 and TRBJ2-2 provide the parts outside the CDR3, is GAGVSQSPSNKVTEKGKDVELRCDPISGHTALYWYRQSLGQGLEFLIYFQGNSAPDKSGLPSDRFSAERTGGSVSTLTIQRTQQEDSAVYLCASSLAGGNTGELFFGEGSRLTVL.

This chain uses TRBV7-2 with TRBJ2-3; 9 bases match TRBD2. Germline CDR1 SGHTA, CDR2 FQGNSA. Trimming removed 0 bases from V and 10 bases from J; junction bases left unmatched: 2. CDR3 length: 13 residues. In DNA form, the CDR3 reads TGTGCCAGCAGCTTAGCAGCGGGGGGTCCGCAGTATTTT. This encodes CASSLAAGGPQYF.

This chain connects TRBV18 to TRBJ2-1, with TRBD1 matching 7 bases. Germline CDR1 and CDR2: KGHSH and LQKENI. Trimming took 3 bases from V and 9 from J; bases not matched to a gene: 8. The CDR3 loop spans 14 amino acids. The CDR3 DNA sequence: TGTGCCAGCTCACCCCAGACAGGGTGGGGTGAGCAGTTCTTC. Its translation: CASSPQTGWGEQFF.

The V gene is TRBV29-1, the J gene TRBJ2-7, with D perhaps matching TRBD2 (6 bases). Germline V gene sequence: CDR1 SQVTM, CDR2 ANQGSEA. Trimming pared 5 bases from V and 2 bases from J, leaving 19 bases between. The length of the CDR3 is 15 residues. The DNA for the CDR3 is TGCAGCGTTCATTCGGAGGGACCCGGTGCCTACGAGCAGTACTTC. Its protein is CSVHSEGPGAYEQYF.

This CDR3 is CASSFQGAGETQYF. For the CDR3, the DNA is TGTGCCAGCAGCTTCCAGGGGGCCGGGGAGACCCAGTACTTC. The chain links TRBV7-9 to TRBJ2-5; TRBD1 agrees at 8 bases. Germline loops: CDR1 SEHNR, CDR2 FQNEAQ (reference sequence). The CDR3 spans 14 residues. The trim removed 3 bases at V and 5 bases at J, leaving 5 bases unmatched.

The chain recombines TRBV28 with TRBJ2-7, with a weak D call TRBD2 (5 bases). Trimming stripped 6 bases from V and 7 bases from J, with 22 bases between. Germline assignment: CDR1 MDHEN and CDR2 SYDVKM. The length of the CDR3 is 15 residues. CDR3 sequence: CASRESKQTTGEQYF. CDR3 DNA sequence: TGTGCCAGCAGGGAAAGTAAACAGACTACGGGGGAGCAGTACTTC.

This chain links TRBV2 with TRBJ2-5; the match to TRBD2 covers 11 bases. The germline gives CDR1 SNHLY, CDR2 FYNNEI. The J segment lost 5 bases and the V segment lost 8 bases, leaving 16 bases of the junction unmatched. This CDR3 is 17 amino acids long. CDR3: CASSTLHRLAGMETQYF. DNA for the CDR3: TGTGCCAGCTCGACCCTCCATCGACTAGCGGGGATGGAGACCCAGTACTTC.

The chain combines TRBV30 with TRBJ1-4; D gene ambiguous. The germline V gene encodes CDR1 GTSNPN and CDR2 SVGIG (reference sequence). The V end lost 1 base, the J end lost 8 bases, and 11 bases lay between the germline ends. The CDR3 is 13 residues long. The CDR3 DNA is TGTGCCTGGAGTGCTCCAGTGTGGGAAAAACTGTTTTTT. It translates to CAWSAPVWEKLFF.

The chain combines TRBV3-1 (or the pseudogene TRBV3-2) with TRBJ1-2; the match to TRBD1 covers 7 bases. The junction had 12 bases not matched to a gene; V was cut back by 4 bases and J by 4 bases. This CDR3 has 16 residues. Germline V gene lookup returns CDR1 LGHDT and CDR2 YNNKEL (reference sequence). The DNA for the CDR3 is TGTGCCAGCAGCCGGATGACAGGGAGTGTCATCTATGGCTACACCTTC. Residues: CASSRMTGSVIYGYTF.

Here the CDR3 DNA reads TGCGCCAGCAGCCAAGAACTGTCTGGCAAAAACATTCAGTACTTC. Translated, it gives CASSQELSGKNIQYF. The chain couples TRBV4-1 to TRBJ2-4; D remains ambiguous. With 0 bases removed from V and 3 bases from J, the gap between germline ends came to 9 bases. The CDR3 is 15 amino acids. In germline, CDR1 is MGHRA, CDR2 YSYEKL.

CDR3: CASSHRTSGGVQYF. The CDR3 bases are TGTGCCAGCAGCCACCGGACTAGCGGGGGTGTGCAGTACTTC. The chain has TRBV5-4 and TRBJ2-7, with 13 positions matching TRBD2. This CDR3 spans 14 amino acids. The germline gives CDR1 SGHNT, CDR2 YYREEE (reference sequence). Trimming removed 4 bases from V and 9 bases from J; junction bases left unmatched: 7.

The rearrangement joins TRBV2 to TRBJ1-1; D not resolved. V was clipped by 3 bases and J by 1 base, with 9 bases between them. This CDR3 has 14 residues. The V gene's germline CDR1 is SNHLY and CDR2 FYNNEI. The CDR3 loop is CASSDYSGNTEAFF. In nucleotides, the CDR3 is TGTGCCAGCAGTGACTACAGCGGGAACACTGAAGCTTTCTTT.

V is TRBV21-1 and J is TRBJ1-1. TRBV21-1 is classified as a pseudogene. The CDR3 is 17 amino acids. The CDR3 region is CASSKEIGRERSTEAFF. DNA of the CDR3: TGTGCCAGCAGCAAAGAAATAGGCCGGGAGAGATCTACTGAAGCTTTCTTT.

The V and J genes are TRBV2 and TRBJ2-3; 8 bases map to TRBD2. Germline-derived CDR1 and CDR2 are SNHLY and FYNNEI. The CDR3 consists of 15 residues. J gave up 4 bases and V 3 bases, and 6 bases lay outside the gene matches. The CDR3 here is CASSDGSGEADTQYF. The CDR3 nucleotides read TGTGCCAGCAGTGATGGTAGCGGGGAGGCAGATACGCAGTATTTT.

V usage is TRBV7-8 and J usage is TRBJ2-2; 8 positions agree with TRBD1. Trimming at V came to 0 bases and at J to 7 bases, leaving 7 bases not matched to a gene. This CDR3 has 16 amino acids. Germline V gives CDR1 SGHVS, CDR2 FQNEAQ. Written as DNA, the CDR3 is TGTGCCAGCAGCTTAGCGGAGACAGGGGAGGACGGGGAGCTGTTTTTT. This codes for CASSLAETGEDGELFF. Filled out from reference TRBV7-8 and TRBJ2-2, the complete variable domain reads GAGVSQSPRYKVAKRGQDVALRCDPISGHVSLFWYQQALGQGPEFLTYFQNEAQLDKSGLPSDRFFAERPEGSVSTLKIQRTQQEDSAVYLCASSLAETGEDGELFFGEGSRLTVL.

The chain carries TRBV18 and TRBJ1-6; TRBD1 is a possible D gene (6 bases). Looked up from germline, CDR1 is KGHSH and CDR2 is LQKENI. V lost 6 bases and J 7 bases, leaving 25 bases between the germline ends. CDR3 length equals 18 residues. As DNA, the CDR3 is TGTGCCAGCTCCCTACTTGCCCAAACCGGGACATGGAATTCACCCCTCCACTTT. Translating gives CASSLLAQTGTWNSPLHF.